The 16 T cell receptor beta chains in this list originate from one sample, sequenced in a study of cytomegalovirus exposure and HLA in healthy donors. It was with 60 Vbeta and 13 Jbeta primers that the PCR ran. TCRdb keeps only in-frame clones here, not all; method: immunoSEQ multiplex PCR. This repertoire shows around 80,000 clones, 74% found once; its top ten account for about 9.1%. Sequences were obtained from PBMCs. The receptors stem from a man aged 35 to 55 in good health and CMV-seropositive.

In the case of this clone: At one of its ends the junction is not consistent with the germline gene, which may arise from a read error. This sequence joins TRBV7-9 and TRBJ1-2; D remains unclear. Germline V gene data show CDR1 as SEHNR and CDR2 as FQNEAQ (reference sequence). This CDR3 is built from 12 residues. The CDR3 DNA sequence: TGTTCCAGCAGCCGGACGGGAACGGAAGTCACCTTC. This encodes CSSSRTGTEVTF.

The rearrangement uses TRBV10-2 and TRBJ2-7, with D possibly TRBD2 on 6 matching bases. The germline V gene has CDR1 WSHSY and CDR2 SAAADI. This CDR3 has 14 residues. V lost 5 bases, J lost 0 bases, and 11 bases lay in between. The CDR3 here is CASSLAADSYEQYF. CDR3 nucleotides: TGCGCCAGCAGTTTAGCGGCCGACTCCTACGAGCAGTACTTC.

The table lists this clone with a few counts. This sequence joins TRBV29-1 and TRBJ1-4; D gene unclear. V was clipped by 4 bases and J by 8 bases, with 11 bases between them. The CDR3 covers 12 residues. CDR1 SQVTM and CDR2 ANQGSEA come from the germline V gene. CDR3 bases: TGCAGCGTTGGGGGAGGGTCAGAAAAACTGTTTTTT. Translated, it gives CSVGGGSEKLFF. The full variable domain, with the rest looked up from reference TRBV29-1 and TRBJ1-4, is SAVISQKPSRDICQRGTSLTIQCQVDSQVTMMFWYRQQPGQSLTLIATANQGSEATYESGFVIDKFPISRPNLTFSTLTVSNMSPEDSSIYLCSVGGGSEKLFFGSGTQLSVL.

The chain recombines TRBV18 with TRBJ1-2; the D is unclear. This CDR3 is built from 15 residues. V dropped 3 bases and J dropped 1 base, with 12 bases sitting between them. The germline CDR1 and CDR2 sequences are KGHSH and LQKENI. The CDR3 DNA reads TGTGCCAGCTCACCCCCAAGCAATTATAACTATGGCTACACCTTC. Encoded protein: CASSPPSNYNYGYTF. The full variable domain, in which reference TRBV18 and TRBJ1-2 provide the parts outside the CDR3, is NAGVMQNPRHLVRRRGQEARLRCSPMKGHSHVYWYRQLPEEGLKFMVYLQKENIIDESGMPKERFSAEFPKEGPSILRIQQVVRGDSAAYFCASSPPSNYNYGYTFGSGTRLTVV.

This chain links TRBV29-1 with TRBJ1-2; 8 bases agree with TRBD1. There are 17 residues in the CDR3. Germline V CDR1 and CDR2: SQVTM, ANQGSEA. Trimming cost V 1 base and J 2 bases; bases outside gene matches: 12. The DNA for the CDR3 is TGCAGCGTTGAAGGGGGCTGGACAGGGCGGAAGAACTATGGCTACACCTTC. Encoded protein: CSVEGGWTGRKNYGYTF. The entire variable domain, with the rest obtained from reference TRBV29-1 and TRBJ1-2, is as follows: SAVISQKPSRDICQRGTSLTIQCQVDSQVTMMFWYRQQPGQSLTLIATANQGSEATYESGFVIDKFPISRPNLTFSTLTVSNMSPEDSSIYLCSVEGGWTGRKNYGYTFGSGTRLTVV.

The rearrangement links TRBV5-4 to TRBJ1-3; D unresolved. The CDR3 has 15 residues. V dropped 0 bases and J dropped 0 bases, with 7 bases sitting between them. Germline CDR1 and CDR2: SGHNT and YYREEE (reference sequence). In DNA form, the CDR3 reads TGTGCCAGCAGCTTGGGGAGGAACTCTGGAAACACCATATATTTT. Translation: CASSLGRNSGNTIYF.

V and J are TRBV4-2 and TRBJ2-1; D is perhaps TRBD2 (6 bases). The CDR3 covers 16 residues. Germline-derived CDR1 and CDR2 are LGHNA and YNFKEQ. Trimming took off 1 base at V and 6 bases at J, with 16 bases between the two ends. This chain's CDR3 is CASSQGVGGPFNEQFF. DNA for the CDR3: TGTGCCAGCAGCCAAGGGGTCGGGGGACCGTTCAATGAGCAGTTCTTC.

The chain combines TRBV4-3 with TRBJ2-5, with TRBD2 as a possible D gene (6 bases). Per germline, CDR1 LGHNA and CDR2 YSLEER. The CDR3 has 15 residues. Trimming cost V 3 bases and J 3 bases, with 14 bases left between them. CDR3 bases: TGCGCCAGCAGCCACGTAGGAGGGCGGAAAGAGACCCAGTACTTC. Its translation is CASSHVGGRKETQYF.

The V gene is TRBV7-8, the J gene TRBJ1-5; 10 bases are a match to TRBD1. The germline V gene has CDR1 SGHVS and CDR2 FQNEAQ. Trimming removed 6 bases from V and 6 bases from J; junction bases left unmatched: 8. The CDR3 has 15 residues. The CDR3 spells CASRRDRGTGQPQHF. CDR3 bases: TGTGCCAGCAGACGGGACAGGGGAACGGGTCAGCCCCAGCATTTT. Full variable domain (remainder filled in from reference TRBV7-8 and TRBJ1-5): GAGVSQSPRYKVAKRGQDVALRCDPISGHVSLFWYQQALGQGPEFLTYFQNEAQLDKSGLPSDRFFAERPEGSVSTLKIQRTQQEDSAVYLCASRRDRGTGQPQHFGDGTRLSIL.

This clone has only a few counts. The genes are TRBV7-2 and TRBJ2-7; 10 bases fit TRBD1. Germline assignment: CDR1 SGHTA and CDR2 FQGNSA. With 1 base clipped from V and 3 bases from J, the junction kept 9 bases outside the gene matches. The CDR3 is 17 amino acids. CDR3 sequence (DNA): TGTGCCAGCAGCTTAGGGATTCCAGGACAGGGGGTCTACGAGCAGTACTTC. Its protein product is CASSLGIPGQGVYEQYF.

V usage is TRBV2 and J usage is TRBJ2-3; D call uncertain. Trimming cost V 7 bases and J 0 bases, with 5 bases left between them. Germline CDR1 SNHLY, CDR2 FYNNEI. This CDR3 is 12 amino acids long. Here the CDR3 reads CASKRSTDTQYF. CDR3 in DNA: TGTGCCAGCAAGAGGAGCACAGATACGCAGTATTTT.

This clone was seen a few times. The chain joins TRBV9 to TRBJ2-3; TRBD2 aligns across 11 bases. The CDR3 covers 17 residues. The germline gives CDR1 SGDLS, CDR2 YYNGEE. After removal of 4 bases from V and 2 bases from J, the junction contained 9 bases not matched to a gene. CDR3 nucleotide sequence: TGTGCCAGCAGCTCCCCCGGGACTAGCGGACCCACAGATACGCAGTATTTT. It codes for CASSSPGTSGPTDTQYF. The variable domain in full, with the rest retrieved from reference TRBV9 and TRBJ2-3, is DSGVTQTPKHLITATGQRVTLRCSPRSGDLSVYWYQQSLDQGLQFLIQYYNGEERAKGNILERFSAQQFPDLHSELNLSSLELGDSALYFCASSSPGTSGPTDTQYFGPGTRLTVL.

The rearrangement links TRBV7-2 to TRBJ2-5; TRBD1 agrees at 11 bases. The germline V gene has CDR1 SGHTA and CDR2 FQGNSA. CDR3 size: 14 residues. V dropped 5 bases and J dropped 5; count of bases not matched to a gene: 4. This CDR3 is CASSIGQGAETQYF. The CDR3 DNA reads as TGTGCCAGCAGCATCGGACAGGGGGCCGAGACCCAGTACTTC. The full variable domain, completed using reference TRBV7-2 and TRBJ2-5, is GAGVSQSPSNKVTEKGKDVELRCDPISGHTALYWYRQSLGQGLEFLIYFQGNSAPDKSGLPSDRFSAERTGGSVSTLTIQRTQQEDSAVYLCASSIGQGAETQYFGPGTRLLVL.

CDR3 DNA sequence: TGTGCCAGCAGCTTAGGGTTGGGCCTTAATGAAAAACTGTTTTTT. Amino acids: CASSLGLGLNEKLFF. The chain uses TRBV7-8 and TRBJ1-4; D is unresolved. The CDR3 is made up of 15 amino acids. Per the germline V gene, CDR1 is SGHVS and CDR2 is FQNEAQ. V shed 1 base and J shed 4 bases, with 10 bases lying between them.

The rearrangement joins TRBV18 to TRBJ2-5; 8 bases fit TRBD2. Unmatched junction bases numbered 6, after V lost 1 base and J lost 5 bases. Germline CDR1 is KGHSH and CDR2 is LQKENI. The CDR3 runs to 15 residues. The DNA for the CDR3 is TGTGCCAGCTCACCACGGACGGGGGGGCCTGAGACCCAGTACTTC. It specifies CASSPRTGGPETQYF.

The rearrangement uses TRBV25-1 and TRBJ1-2, with 8 bases lining up with TRBD1. Trimming took 6 bases from V and 6 from J; bases not matched to a gene: 12. Germline CDR1 is MGHDK and CDR2 is SYGVNS. The CDR3 length is 15 residues. The CDR3 DNA follows: TGTGCCAGCAGACCCACGGACAGGGATAGCGATGGCTACACCTTC. Translated: CASRPTDRDSDGYTF.